The present T cell receptor (beta chain) was sequenced within a study of T cell responses to AZD1222 COVID-19 vaccine. The wider study: Second-dose timings of about 4 or about 12 weeks were pooled. The study's findings and limits: No day 14 peak samples; only post-peak repertoires were characterized. Researchers report vaccine-associated CD4 TCRs spanning spike, with dominance at 160-218 and 743-854. Most donors were white British and more were female, and clonal diversity was possibly underestimated.

This table comes from immunoSEQ multiplex PCR, and its TCRdb copy is limited to in-frame clones, with some not included. The table lists 100,000 or so clones, around nine tenths of them singletons. CDR3 length: 14 amino acids. Germline V lookup: CDR1 SGHTA, CDR2 FQGTGA. V lost 1 base and J lost 5, with 9 bases in between. Concerning this clone: Its antigen is unidentified.

The rearrangement uses TRBV7-3 and TRBJ2-1, with D hard to call. The sequence came from an adult in good health. The sequenced sample was peripheral blood, obtained on day 0 of AZD1222 vaccination. CDR3 coding DNA: TGTGCCAGCAGCTTAATAGCTAGTAACAATGAGCAGTTCTTC. This codes for CASSLIASNNEQFF.